Listed below are T cell receptor beta chains from one sample, sequenced in a study of blood T cell repertoires in COVID-19. Repertoires were generated with immunoSEQ multiplex PCR, while TCRdb's copy carries only in-frame clones and drops some. The data contain under 250,000 clones, about 82% of them singletons. The specimen sequenced was peripheral blood. The receptors were sampled from a woman aged 80 or over with COVID-19, enrolled during active disease. CDR3s include the opening cysteine and the closing phenylalanine or tryptophan. The order of the fields is D gene, V gene, J gene, clone size, CDR3 DNA, CDR3 protein. A D gene is named only where the DNA matches it firmly. Rows give clone size only sometimes, using once, few, many, or a class for an expanded clone.

TRBD1	TRBV30	TRBJ1-5	.	TGTGCCTGGAACGGAGGGGGCGATCAGCCCCAGCATTTT	CAWNGGGDQPQHF
TRBD2	TRBV28	TRBJ2-5	.	TGTGCCAGCAGTTTTACGGTAGCGGGGGGCCAAGAGACCCAGTACTTC	CASSFTVAGGQETQYF
.	TRBV6-4	TRBJ1-5	.	TGTGCCAGCAGTCCCGTTCAGGGAATATGGCCCCAGCATTTT	CASSPVQGIWPQHF
TRBD2	TRBV9	TRBJ2-5	.	TGTGCCAGCAGCGTCGGGACTAGCGGGGGGTCGCAAGTCGAGACCCAGTACTTC	CASSVGTSGGSQVETQYF
.	TRBV24-1	TRBJ1-5	.	TGTGCCACCAGTCAGGGGTCTCATAGCAATCAGCCCCAGCATTTT	CATSQGSHSNQPQHF
.	TRBV18	TRBJ2-7	.	TGTGCCAGCTCACCACAGAATGCGGGACCCGGAGGCGAGCAGTACTTC	CASSPQNAGPGGEQYF
TRBD1	TRBV18	TRBJ1-2	.	TGTGCCAGCTCACGGGACAGAAACTATGGCTACACCTTC	CASSRDRNYGYTF
.	TRBV9	TRBJ1-2	few	TGTGCCAGCAGACAGTCCTATGGCTACACCTTC	CASRQSYGYTF
.	TRBV25-1	TRBJ2-7	.	TGTGCCAGCAGTGGAGAGTACGAGCAGTACTTC	CASSGEYEQYF
TRBD1	TRBV3-1/TRBV3-2	TRBJ2-2	.	TGTGCCAGCAGCCATTCAGGGACAGTGAACACCGGGGAGCTGTTTTTT	CASSHSGTVNTGELFF
.	TRBV19	TRBJ2-7	.	TGTGCCAGTAGTCTTACTTGGGAGAGCGAGCAGTACTTC	CASSLTWESEQYF
.	TRBV5-1	TRBJ1-3	.	TGCGCCAGCAGCTTGGCGGGGTCTGGAAACACCATATATTTT	CASSLAGSGNTIYF
TRBD1	TRBV16	TRBJ1-3	.	TGTGCCAGCAGCCAGAAGACAGGGGGAGGAAACACCATATATTTT	CASSQKTGGGNTIYF
TRBD1	TRBV4-1	TRBJ1-5	.	TGCGCCAGCAGCCAAGCGCAAACGACAGGGGGGCTGCCCCAGCATTTT	CASSQAQTTGGLPQHF
.	TRBV7-2	TRBJ1-1	.	TGTGCCAGCAGCTTAGTAACCCAGGGTTGGGCTTTCTTT	CASSLVTQGWAFF
.	TRBV27	TRBJ1-3	.	TGTGCCAGCAGACCTGGGGGAGGCTCTGGAAACACCATATATTTT	CASRPGGGSGNTIYF
TRBD1	TRBV6-5	TRBJ1-1	once	TGTGCCAGCAGGTCCACAGGGGTGAGCACTGAAGCTTTCTTT	CASRSTGVSTEAFF
.	TRBV6-2/TRBV6-3	TRBJ1-5	.	TGTGCCAGCAGTTCTTTCTTTGCGAGCCGGGTCGAAAGTCAGCCCCAGCATTTT	CASSSFFASRVESQPQHF